Listed here are 27 T cell receptor beta chains from one sample, sequenced in a study of blood T cell repertoires in COVID-19 (TCRdb year 2020). The library was built by means of the immunoSEQ multiplex PCR assay. TCRdb took over this immuneACCESS table, retaining in-frame rearrangements with V and J assigned. Such tables are incomplete; in checked studies, under half of the missing clones stem from an unresolved V gene, and the remainder is unexplained. Counted in this sample were about 230,000 clones; more than 75% of them appeared once. The top ten clones comprise under 14% of the sample. Sequencing input: peripheral blood. These TCRs come from a man aged 45-65 years with COVID-19, enrolled during active disease.

The chain recombines TRBV11-2 with TRBJ2-7; tentative D call: TRBD2 (6 bases). The V gene's germline CDR1 is SGHAT and CDR2 FQNNGV. The CDR3 length is 14 residues. The V end lost 4 bases, the J end lost 1 base, and 11 bases lay between the germline ends. The CDR3 region is CASSWGRMSYEQYF. In DNA, the CDR3 is TGTGCCAGCAGCTGGGGGAGGATGTCCTACGAGCAGTACTTC.

The chain is built from TRBV18 and TRBJ1-4, with D tentatively TRBD1 (6 bases). CDR1 is KGHSH, CDR2 LQKENI, per germline. There are 17 residues in the CDR3. Trimming left V 3 bases short and J 2 bases short, with 16 bases between. The CDR3 reads CASSPIQQGPTNEKLFF. The DNA of the CDR3 is TGTGCCAGCTCACCTATTCAACAGGGTCCGACTAATGAAAAACTGTTTTTT.

V and J are TRBV21-1 and TRBJ1-5; TRBD1 reflects the table's D call only, with no check against the DNA. TRBV21-1 has pseudogene status. CDR3 length: 18 residues. The CDR3 DNA reads as TGTGCCAGCAGCAAAGGGGGTTATGGGACAGAGAAGGATCAGCCCCAGCATTTT. As protein: CASSKGGYGTEKDQPQHF.

The chain uses TRBV5-1 and TRBJ2-5; 7 bases match TRBD2. The CDR3 has 14 amino acids. V was pared by 4 bases and J by 5 bases, with 8 bases of the junction left unmatched. Germline lookup yields CDR1 SGHRS and CDR2 YFSETQ. This CDR3 reads CASSLGGSRETQYF. Written as DNA, the CDR3 is TGCGCCAGCAGCCTTGGCGGGAGCCGCGAGACCCAGTACTTC.

V and J are TRBV29-1 and TRBJ2-7, with 7 nucleotides matching TRBD1. CDR1 is SQVTM and CDR2 is ANQGSEA in the germline V gene. J gave up 1 base and V 6 bases, and 12 bases lay outside the gene matches. The CDR3 is 15 residues long. CDR3 DNA: TGCAGCGTAATCAGTCGGGACAGCATATCCTACGAGCAGTACTTC. This encodes CSVISRDSISYEQYF.

This rearrangement joins TRBV18 to TRBJ1-5; 7 bases fit TRBD1. Germline V lookup: CDR1 KGHSH, CDR2 LQKENI. The CDR3 is 13 residues long. V shed 4 bases, J shed 7 bases, and the junction held 4 bases outside the gene matches. DNA of the CDR3: TGTGCCAGCTCACGGACAGGAGACCAGCCCCAGCATTTT. It is translated as CASSRTGDQPQHF.

For the CDR3, the DNA is TGTGCCAGTAGGACAGGGGCGGGCACCGGGGAGCTGTTTTTT. Its translation is CASRTGAGTGELFF. The genes are TRBV19 and TRBJ2-2; 8 nucleotides line up with TRBD1. This CDR3 comprises 14 residues. V gave up 6 bases and J gave up 4 bases; unmatched junction bases: 4. Germline assignment: CDR1 LNHDA and CDR2 SQIVND (reference sequence).

The chain recombines TRBV11-2 with TRBJ1-5; D possibly corresponds to TRBD1 (6 bases). V gave up 5 bases and J gave up 4 bases, with 9 bases separating them. There are 13 residues in the CDR3. Germline loops: CDR1 SGHAT, CDR2 FQNNGV. CDR3 sequence (DNA): TGTGCCAGCAGCACAGGGAGTAATCAGCCCCAGCATTTT. Its translation: CASSTGSNQPQHF.

The rearrangement uses TRBV29-1 and TRBJ1-1; TRBD1 aligns across 8 bases. Trimming took 7 bases from V and 4 from J; bases not matched to a gene: 11. There are 14 residues in the CDR3. CDR1 and CDR2 (germline): SQVTM, ANQGSEA. CDR3 nucleotides: TGCAGCGCCACCTCTCAGGGGGCCAGCACTGAAGCTTTCTTT. This sequence encodes CSATSQGASTEAFF.

The chain employs TRBV2 and TRBJ1-5; 8 bases are a match to TRBD1. The CDR3 spans 13 residues. In germline, CDR1 is SNHLY, CDR2 FYNNEI. Trimming cost V 8 bases and J 4 bases; bases outside gene matches: 4. The DNA of the CDR3 is TGTGCCAGCTTGGGACAGGAAAATCAGCCCCAGCATTTT. This gives the protein CASLGQENQPQHF.

The gene calls are TRBV5-8 and TRBJ2-2, with D perhaps TRBD1 (6 bases). Germline values: CDR1 SGHTS, CDR2 YDEGEE. V was shortened by 3 bases and J by 0 bases, with 12 bases between the two germline ends. The CDR3 length is 16 residues. This CDR3 is CASSWRGTTNTGELFF. The CDR3 region has the DNA TGTGCCAGCAGCTGGAGAGGGACAACGAACACCGGGGAGCTGTTTTTT. The variable domain in full, with the rest retrieved from reference TRBV5-8 and TRBJ2-2, is EAGVTQSPTHLIKTRGQQATLRCSPISGHTSVYWYQQALGLGLQFLLWYDEGEERNRGNFPPRFSGRQFPNYSSELNVNALELEDSALYLCASSWRGTTNTGELFFGEGSRLTVL.

The rearrangement joins TRBV7-3 to TRBJ2-3; 14 bases line up with TRBD2. Germline-derived CDR1 and CDR2 are SGHTA and FQGTGA. V was clipped by 5 bases and J by 4 bases; unmatched bases: 5. The CDR3 contains 16 residues. CDR3 amino acids: CASSLGTSGGADTQYF. The CDR3 coding sequence is TGTGCCAGCAGCCTCGGGACTAGCGGGGGCGCAGATACGCAGTATTTT.

This clone was seen ten or more times. The chain employs TRBV14 and TRBJ2-5; D ambiguous. The CDR3 totals 14 residues. The germline V gene encodes CDR1 SGHDN and CDR2 FVKESK. Trimming stripped 1 base from V and 2 bases from J, with 8 bases between. The CDR3 here is CASSQGARQETQYF. CDR3 coding DNA: TGTGCCAGCAGCCAAGGCGCACGTCAAGAGACCCAGTACTTC. The full variable domain, rest sourced from reference TRBV14 and TRBJ2-5, is EAGVTQFPSHSVIEKGQTVTLRCDPISGHDNLYWYRRVMGKEIKFLLHFVKESKQDESGMPNNRFLAERTGGTYSTLKVQPAELEDSGVYFCASSQGARQETQYFGPGTRLLVL.

This clone was seen only a few times. The CDR3 protein is CSVSPRGNEQFF. The CDR3 region has the DNA TGCAGCGTTTCCCCACGGGGTAATGAGCAGTTCTTC. The chain recombines TRBV29-1 with TRBJ2-1, with a tentative D call TRBD2 (5 bases). Per the germline V gene, CDR1 is SQVTM and CDR2 is ANQGSEA. This CDR3 is built from 12 residues. The ends were cut back, 5 bases at V and 7 bases at J, with 12 bases in the middle.

This clone showed up just once. The chain has TRBV7-8 and TRBJ1-5; D not resolved. This CDR3 spans 13 amino acids. V lost 5 bases, J lost 0 bases, and 5 bases lay in between. Germline assignment: CDR1 SGHVS and CDR2 FQNEAQ. The CDR3 sequence: CASSPSSNQPQHF. As DNA, the CDR3 is TGTGCCAGCAGCCCGAGTAGCAATCAGCCCCAGCATTTT.

The CDR3: CASSSRVVAGGLETQYF. CDR3 DNA sequence: TGTGCCAGCAGCTCGCGGGTGGTAGCGGGGGGTCTAGAGACCCAGTACTTC. The chain recombines TRBV5-4 with TRBJ2-5, with TRBD2 matching 10 bases. V lost 3 bases and J lost 4; bases outside the gene matches: 12. CDR3 length equals 17 residues. Germline CDR1 is SGHNT and CDR2 is YYREEE (reference sequence).

V is TRBV30 and J is TRBJ2-7, with TRBD2 identical over 10 bases. The CDR3 extends over 14 amino acids. V lost 1 base and J lost 10; bases outside the gene matches: 10. The germline V gene encodes CDR1 GTSNPN and CDR2 SVGIG (reference sequence). The CDR3 nucleotides are TGTGCCTGGAGTGGTGTCGTAGCGGGAGGCGGTCAGTACTTC. It is translated as CAWSGVVAGGGQYF.

The V and J genes are TRBV19 and TRBJ2-1, with D tentatively TRBD2 (6 bases). CDR1 LNHDA and CDR2 SQIVND come from the germline V gene (reference sequence). The CDR3 length is 14 residues. The V gene lost 7 bases and the J gene lost 7 bases, with 17 bases spanning the gap. The CDR3 DNA reads as TGTGCCAGTAAACAAATGACTCGGGGGAATGAGCAGTTCTTC. Encoded protein: CASKQMTRGNEQFF.

CDR3 sequence (DNA): TGTGCCAGCAGTGCCGACAGGGTTTCAAATTCACCCCTCCACTTT. This gives the protein CASSADRVSNSPLHF. The rearrangement links TRBV2 to TRBJ1-6, with 7 bases lining up with TRBD1. The CDR3 is 15 amino acids. CDR1 and CDR2 from the germline V gene are SNHLY and FYNNEI. V trimming: 4 bases; J trimming: 7 bases; junction bases outside the gene matches: 7.

V gene TRBV5-8 combines with J gene TRBJ1-3; 7 nucleotides match TRBD1. The CDR3 has 17 amino acids. The V segment lost 0 bases and the J segment 0 bases; nucleotides outside the gene matches: 6. Germline CDR1 SGHTS, CDR2 YDEGEE. The CDR3 DNA is TGTGCCAGCAGCTTGGTGAAGGGGGCATCCTCTGGAAACACCATATATTTT. This codes for CASSLVKGASSGNTIYF.

This sequence joins TRBV6-5 and TRBJ1-4; D remains unclear. The CDR3 is made up of 13 amino acids. In germline, CDR1 is MNHEY, CDR2 SVGAGI. Trimming left V 8 bases short and J 4 bases short, with 11 bases between. For the CDR3, the DNA is TGTGCCAGCGGCGGCAACATTAATGAAAAACTGTTTTTT. It encodes CASGGNINEKLFF.

The genes are TRBV4-2 and TRBJ2-7, with a weak D call TRBD2 (6 bases). CDR1 LGHNA and CDR2 YNFKEQ come from the germline V gene. The CDR3 loop spans 15 amino acids. The V end was cut by 0 bases, the J end by 3 bases, with 12 bases between. The DNA of the CDR3 is TGTGCCAGCAGCCAAGATACTAGCTCGGGCTACGAGCAGTACTTC. It is translated as CASSQDTSSGYEQYF.

This clone came up a few times. The V and J genes are TRBV7-6 and TRBJ2-7, with D possibly matching TRBD2 (7 bases). Per the germline V gene, CDR1 is SGHVS and CDR2 is FNYEAQ. V lost 0 bases and J 4 bases, leaving 13 bases between the germline ends. CDR3 size: 15 residues. The CDR3 loop is CASSLASEGGYEQYF. The CDR3 nucleotides read TGTGCCAGCAGCTTAGCGTCGGAGGGGGGGTACGAGCAGTACTTC.

The chain uses TRBV27 and TRBJ2-7; no clear D. The CDR3 covers 12 residues. The germline V gene has CDR1 MNHEY and CDR2 SMNVEV (reference sequence). The germline V and J ends were trimmed by 4 bases and 0 bases, with 4 bases remaining between them. CDR3 DNA sequence: TGTGCCAGCAGTTCCAACTCCTACGAGCAGTACTTC. Translating it yields CASSSNSYEQYF.

V usage is TRBV19 and J usage is TRBJ1-3, with D uncertain. This CDR3 has 15 residues. Germline CDR1 LNHDA, CDR2 SQIVND (reference sequence). The V and J ends lost 3 bases and 2 bases respectively, with 11 bases between them. The CDR3 reads CASSIQTEPGNTIYF. CDR3 coding DNA: TGTGCCAGTAGTATTCAAACCGAGCCTGGAAACACCATATATTTT.

The chain has TRBV4-3 and TRBJ1-1; 8 bases are shared with TRBD1. V was clipped by 2 bases and J by 0 bases; unmatched bases: 2. The CDR3 has 15 amino acids. In germline, CDR1 is LGHNA, CDR2 YSLEER. The CDR3 is CASSQLTGVNTEAFF. CDR3 coding DNA: TGCGCCAGCAGCCAACTGACAGGGGTGAACACTGAAGCTTTCTTT.

CDR3 DNA sequence: TGTGCCAGTAGTAGAAAGGTAGCGGAGAGCTCCTACGAGCAGTACTTC. Its protein product is CASSRKVAESSYEQYF. The V and J genes are TRBV19 and TRBJ2-7, with D possibly TRBD2 on 6 matching bases. V lost 4 bases, J lost 0 bases, and 16 bases lay in between. CDR1 is LNHDA and CDR2 is SQIVND in the germline V gene (reference sequence). The CDR3 length is 16 residues.